The 21 T cell receptor beta chains reported below all come from one sample, sequenced in a study of shared clonotypes between healthy human individuals. Sequencing used immunoSEQ multiplex PCR; TCRdb keeps in-frame clones, though not all of them. Among around 2.5 million clones listed, 80% to 95% were seen once. Sample: naive CD4+ T cells from PBMCs. Documented subset: CD45RA+ positively selected. The receptors stem from a man aged 18 to 29 in good health. Some clones in this sample may be carry-over from other donors' samples.

The chain combines TRBV19 with TRBJ2-2; D is uncertain. The germline gives CDR1 LNHDA, CDR2 SQIVND (reference sequence). Between the trimmed V and J ends, which lost 6 bases and 6 bases, there was a span of 11 bases. The CDR3 runs to 13 residues. CDR3 in DNA: TGTGCCAGTAGCCTCCGATTTGCCGGGGAGCTGTTTTTT. This encodes CASSLRFAGELFF.

V usage is TRBV28 and J usage is TRBJ1-1; possibly TRBD1 for D (6 bases). V was pared by 3 bases and J by 6 bases, with 14 bases between. Per germline, CDR1 MDHEN and CDR2 SYDVKM. CDR3 size: 14 residues. CDR3 in DNA: TGTGCCAGCAGTTTGGCTGGGGGCGGCCCTGAAGCTTTCTTT. Amino acid sequence: CASSLAGGGPEAFF.

The CDR3 nucleotides read TGTGCCAGCAGTTCCGGGGATCCCTACGAGCAGTACTTC. It translates to CASSSGDPYEQYF. This chain links TRBV28 with TRBJ2-7, with a weak D call TRBD2 (5 bases). Germline CDR1 and CDR2: MDHEN and SYDVKM. The ends were cut back, 4 bases at V and 2 bases at J, with 9 bases in the middle. This CDR3 has 13 amino acids.

This chain links TRBV5-1 with TRBJ1-1; 9 nucleotides line up with TRBD1. Trimming at V came to 4 bases and at J to 8 bases, leaving 15 bases not matched to a gene. Germline V gene lookup returns CDR1 SGHRS and CDR2 YFSETQ. The CDR3 runs to 16 residues. DNA for the CDR3: TGCGCCAGCAGCCCCCCGGGACAGGGTGTTAGTGGCGAAGCTTTCTTT. Encoded protein: CASSPPGQGVSGEAFF.

The chain carries TRBV27 and TRBJ2-5; TRBD2 agrees at 8 bases. V dropped 5 bases and J dropped 6; count of bases not matched to a gene: 11. CDR1 and CDR2 from the germline V gene are MNHEY and SMNVEV (reference sequence). CDR3 size: 15 residues. The CDR3 bases are TGTGCCAGCAGTCTATGGAGCGGGAGAGGCCAGACCCAGTACTTC. Translating gives CASSLWSGRGQTQYF.

This chain links TRBV28 with TRBJ2-5, with 16 bases that match TRBD2. The CDR3 runs to 17 residues. With V trimmed by 6 bases and J by 7 bases, 11 bases remained unmatched. Germline CDR1 MDHEN, CDR2 SYDVKM. The CDR3 reads CASSRLGLAGGVWTQYF. CDR3 DNA: TGTGCCAGCAGCCGGTTGGGACTAGCGGGAGGGGTTTGGACCCAGTACTTC.

As regards this clone: Distinct nucleotide sequences in the sample also encode this CDR3. This chain joins TRBV6-5 and TRBJ2-3; 10 bases are shared with TRBD2. Trimming cost V 4 bases and J 0 bases; bases outside gene matches: 4. The CDR3 is 16 amino acids. Germline CDR1 is MNHEY and CDR2 is SVGAGI. The CDR3 sequence is CASSSLAGSSTDTQYF. The CDR3 nucleotides are TGTGCCAGCAGTTCACTAGCGGGGAGTAGCACAGATACGCAGTATTTT.

The genes are TRBV7-3 and TRBJ2-3; D is perhaps TRBD2 (5 bases). The CDR3 length is 13 residues. Germline V gene data show CDR1 as SGHTA and CDR2 as FQGTGA. V was cut by 5 bases and J by 9 bases, with 15 bases left in between. In DNA form, the CDR3 reads TGTGCCAGCAGCAACGACCGGGAAGGGACGCAGTATTTT. Protein product: CASSNDREGTQYF.

Here the CDR3 DNA reads TGTGCCAGCCGAACCGGCTCCAGCTCCTACAATGAGCAGTTCTTC. Amino acids: CASRTGSSSYNEQFF. This chain joins TRBV27 and TRBJ2-1; D uncertain. The V end lost 8 bases, the J end lost 0 bases, and 14 bases lay between the germline ends. CDR1 is MNHEY, CDR2 SMNVEV, per germline (reference sequence). The CDR3 runs 15 residues.

A single count supports this clone. V usage is TRBV6-1 and J usage is TRBJ1-4, with D possibly TRBD1 on 5 matching bases. V lost 5 bases and J 10 bases, leaving 11 bases between the germline ends. Germline CDR1 and CDR2: MNHNS and SASEGT. CDR3 length: 12 residues. The CDR3 DNA reads as TGTGCCAGCAGTCCCTTGGGGGGAAAACTGTTTTTT. Protein sequence: CASSPLGGKLFF.

The gene calls are TRBV5-1 and TRBJ2-5; D perhaps matches TRBD2 (6 bases). Trimming took off 3 bases at V and 5 bases at J, with 17 bases between the two ends. This CDR3 comprises 15 residues. Germline values: CDR1 SGHRS, CDR2 YFSETQ. CDR3 protein: CASSSTGLTYETQYF. DNA of the CDR3: TGCGCCAGCAGCTCCACTGGACTAACTTACGAGACCCAGTACTTC.

The rearrangement joins TRBV25-1 to TRBJ1-1, with TRBD1 identical over 7 bases. CDR1 is MGHDK and CDR2 is SYGVNS in the germline V gene. CDR3 length: 14 residues. Unmatched junction bases numbered 13, after V lost 5 bases and J lost 10 bases. CDR3 in DNA: TGTGCCAGCAGTCCCACCGGGACAGCCCGGGGAGCTTTCTTT. Translated, it gives CASSPTGTARGAFF. Full variable domain (remainder filled in from reference TRBV25-1 and TRBJ1-1): EADIYQTPRYLVIGTGKKITLECSQTMGHDKMYWYQQDPGMELHLIHYSYGVNSTEKGDLSSESTVSRIRTEHFPLTLESARPSHTSQYLCASSPTGTARGAFFGQGTRLTVV.

The chain recombines TRBV4-1 with TRBJ2-3, with 8 bases matching TRBD2. The CDR3 sequence is 16 residues long. With 4 bases clipped from V and 0 bases from J, the junction kept 6 bases outside the gene matches. The V gene's germline CDR1 is MGHRA and CDR2 YSYEKL. As DNA, the CDR3 is TGCGCCAGCAGCCGGGGACTAGGTCCTAGCACAGATACGCAGTATTTT. Translation gives CASSRGLGPSTDTQYF.

This chain uses TRBV27 with TRBJ1-5, with 7 bases matching TRBD1. With 4 bases clipped from V and 5 bases from J, the junction kept 2 bases outside the gene matches. CDR1 is MNHEY, CDR2 SMNVEV, per germline (reference sequence). The CDR3 contains 13 residues. The CDR3: CASSYRGDQPQHF. The CDR3 DNA reads as TGTGCCAGCAGTTACAGGGGAGATCAGCCCCAGCATTTT.

The chain uses TRBV7-3 and TRBJ2-3; maybe TRBD2 (5 bases). Between the trimmed V and J ends, which lost 5 bases and 6 bases, there was a span of 12 bases. Germline V gene sequence: CDR1 SGHTA, CDR2 FQGTGA. This CDR3 spans 13 amino acids. CDR3 bases: TGTGCCAGCAGCGCGGACTTGGACGATACGCAGTATTTT. Its protein is CASSADLDDTQYF.

The CDR3 bases are TGCGCCAGCAGCCGGTGGTGGCAGTCGGGACTCCGAAGCTCCTACAATGAGCAGTTCTTC. Amino acid sequence: CASSRWWQSGLRSSYNEQFF. V usage is TRBV4-1 and J usage is TRBJ2-1, with D tentatively TRBD2 (6 bases). V was clipped by 4 bases and J by 0 bases, with 25 bases between them. Per germline, CDR1 MGHRA and CDR2 YSYEKL. This CDR3 is built from 20 residues.

This clone has more than one count but fewer than ten. The chain couples TRBV30 to TRBJ1-1; perhaps TRBD1 as D (5 bases). The V end was cut by 5 bases, the J end by 1 base, with 8 bases between. This CDR3 is 12 amino acids long. Germline V gene lookup returns CDR1 GTSNPN and CDR2 SVGIG (reference sequence). CDR3 in amino acids: CAWRRENTEAFF. CDR3 sequence (DNA): TGTGCCTGGCGCAGGGAGAACACTGAAGCTTTCTTT.

Concerning this clone: This sample also contains other DNA sequences that code for the same CDR3. The chain uses TRBV4-3 and TRBJ2-7; D remains ambiguous. Germline loops: CDR1 LGHNA, CDR2 YSLEER. There are 14 residues in the CDR3. The germline V and J ends were trimmed by 0 bases and 2 bases, with 8 bases remaining between them. In nucleotides, the CDR3 is TGCGCCAGCAGCCAAGATAGGGCAACCTACGAGCAGTACTTC. Amino acid sequence: CASSQDRATYEQYF.

This chain connects TRBV27 to TRBJ1-2; weak D call: TRBD1 (5 bases). CDR3 length equals 14 residues. CDR1 and CDR2 from the germline V gene are MNHEY and SMNVEV (reference sequence). V lost 6 bases, J lost 8 bases, and 19 bases lay in between. The CDR3 sequence is CASSSPPGSLGYTF. CDR3 DNA sequence: TGTGCCAGCAGCTCCCCACCAGGGTCTCTCGGCTACACCTTC.

The rearrangement links TRBV7-8 to TRBJ2-7; 12 bases are shared with TRBD2. V shed 5 bases and J 2 bases; nucleotides not matched to a gene: 7. The CDR3 is 16 amino acids. CDR1 is SGHVS, CDR2 FQNEAQ, per germline. CDR3 sequence reads: CASSPTRLAGAYEQYF. The CDR3 DNA reads TGTGCCAGCAGCCCAACCCGACTAGCGGGAGCCTACGAGCAGTACTTC.

In its sample, this clone was seen a few times. The chain has TRBV30 and TRBJ1-5, with D possibly being TRBD1 (6 bases). Germline values: CDR1 GTSNPN, CDR2 SVGIG (reference sequence). Trimming removed 4 bases from V and 4 bases from J, with 14 bases in between. This CDR3 spans 14 amino acids. The CDR3 DNA reads TGTGCCTGGACAGTTTCGGGGACAAATCAGCCCCAGCATTTT. It yields the protein CAWTVSGTNQPQHF. Supplemented by reference TRBV30 and TRBJ1-5, the full variable domain reads SQTIHQWPATLVQPVGSPLSLECTVEGTSNPNLYWYRQAAGRGLQLLFYSVGIGQISSEVPQNLSASRPQDRQFILSSKKLLLSDSGFYLCAWTVSGTNQPQHFGDGTRLSIL.